This T cell receptor beta chain appears in the sequencing data of a study of cytomegalovirus exposure and HLA in healthy donors. Study-level results: In a later analysis, TCR beta V- and J-gene trimming showed a link to a missense DCLRE1C variant. Overall, roughly 160 TCR beta chains were annotated as cytomegalovirus-associated. The authors reported that TCR beta sequences could predict HLA-A and HLA-B alleles. These predictions were accurate for most subjects in the first cohort.

PCR employed 60 Vbeta and 13 Jbeta primers. Some clones are missing from TCRdb's copy, which holds only in-frame ones; the method was immunoSEQ multiplex PCR. The table records 130,000 to 150,000 clones, around three quarters of them present only once. The CDR3 runs 17 residues. CDR1 and CDR2 from the germline V gene are MNHEY and SMNVEV (reference sequence). V trimming: 5 bases; J trimming: 0 bases; junction bases outside the gene matches: 11. Notes on this clone: Its antigen is not known.

The TCR was taken from a man aged 35-49 years in good health and CMV-seropositive. The sequenced material came from PBMCs. The chain has TRBV27 and TRBJ1-1, with 8 bases identical to TRBD1. This chain's CDR3 is CASSRYGTGALNTEAFF. The CDR3 bases are TGTGCCAGCAGTCGTTATGGGACAGGAGCCTTGAACACTGAAGCTTTCTTT.